The clone carrying this TCR beta chain turned up a few times. Germline V gene sequence: CDR1 LNHDA, CDR2 SQIVND (reference sequence). The J segment lost 3 bases and the V segment lost 4 bases, leaving 6 bases of the junction unmatched. CDR3 length: 16 amino acids. Amplification used 60 V beta primers and 13 J beta primers. Using immunoSEQ multiplex PCR, the repertoire was profiled, and TCRdb retains in-frame clones only, with some absent. Among over 80,000 clones listed, roughly 89% were seen once. This sample stems from a study of glioma-infiltrating T cells after dendritic cell vaccination. Study background: Autologous tumor lysate-pulsed dendritic cell vaccination was given between the early 2000s and the early 2010s. Autologous tumor lysate was loaded overnight onto monocyte-derived dendritic cells grown seven days with IL-4 and GM-CSF.

Fresh-frozen tumor tissue and more than two years of survival data were available for all. Sample: blood, taken before dendritic cell vaccination. The chain has TRBV19 and TRBJ2-1; 10 bases agree with TRBD2. The TCR was taken from a human donor with glioblastoma. The CDR3 region has the DNA TGTGCCAGTAGTACCGAAGCGGGGGGGCTCTACAATGAGCAGTTCTTC. This translates into CASSTEAGGLYNEQFF.